These 22 T cell receptor beta chains share one sample of origin, sequenced in a study of blood T cell repertoires in COVID-19. This table comes from immunoSEQ multiplex PCR, and its TCRdb copy is limited to in-frame clones, with some not included. This sample has 90,000 to 130,000 clones, with roughly 70% found just once. Specimen: peripheral blood. The receptor source for this set is a woman aged 35 to 49 with acute or convalescent COVID-19.

V gene TRBV3-1 (or the pseudogene TRBV3-2) combines with J gene TRBJ1-4; 8 bases are shared with TRBD1. This CDR3 has 16 residues. J lost 3 bases, V lost 4 bases, and 7 bases had no gene match. Germline CDR1 and CDR2: LGHDT and YNNKEL (reference sequence). The CDR3 region has the DNA TGTGCCAGCAGCCCATACGGACAGGGCCCTAATGAAAAACTGTTTTTT. Translated: CASSPYGQGPNEKLFF.

This clone was seen ten or more times. The V call is TRBV11-2, the J call TRBJ2-7, with TRBD2 matching 8 bases. Germline lookup yields CDR1 SGHAT and CDR2 FQNNGV. Trimming removed 1 base from V and 2 bases from J; junction bases left unmatched: 4. CDR3 length: 15 amino acids. The CDR3 loop reads CASSLGLAGPYEQYF. The CDR3 nucleotides are TGTGCCAGCAGCTTAGGGCTAGCGGGCCCCTACGAGCAGTACTTC.

The rearrangement uses TRBV11-2 and TRBJ2-5; TRBD1 matches 8 bases. The V gene end was trimmed by 5 bases and the J gene end by 7 bases; junction bases not matched to a gene: 12. Looked up from germline, CDR1 is SGHAT and CDR2 is FQNNGV. The CDR3 is 15 residues long. In DNA form, the CDR3 reads TGTGCCAGCAGCCAAGACAGGGGTTACTGGTGGACCCAGTACTTC. It encodes CASSQDRGYWWTQYF.

The chain is built from TRBV19 and TRBJ2-1; 10 nucleotides line up with TRBD2. Losses at the gene ends were 6 bases for V and 4 bases for J; bases not matched to a gene: 6. The CDR3 runs to 15 residues. Looked up from germline, CDR1 is LNHDA and CDR2 is SQIVND (reference sequence). CDR3 coding DNA: TGTGCCAGTAGCAAGACTAGCGGGTCGTACAATGAGCAGTTCTTC. This translates into CASSKTSGSYNEQFF.

The rearrangement joins TRBV28 to TRBJ2-2; maybe TRBD1 (6 bases). The CDR3 covers 15 residues. V dropped 10 bases and J dropped 4 bases, with 19 bases sitting between them. Germline V gives CDR1 MDHEN, CDR2 SYDVKM. CDR3 sequence: CATYWGNRATGELFF. The DNA of the CDR3 is TGTGCCACCTATTGGGGGAACAGGGCCACCGGGGAGCTGTTTTTT.

This chain joins TRBV7-7 and TRBJ2-7; 8 nucleotides line up with TRBD2. The CDR3 contains 15 residues. With V trimmed by 5 bases and J by 0 bases, 6 bases remained unmatched. CDR1 is SSHAT and CDR2 is FNYEAQ in the germline V gene (reference sequence). The CDR3 DNA sequence: TGTGCCAGCAGCGCGGGGGGAGGCCGCTCCTACGAGCAGTACTTC. Translation gives CASSAGGGRSYEQYF. The whole variable domain, remainder taken from reference TRBV7-7 and TRBJ2-7, is GAGVSQSPRYKVTKRGQDVTLRCDPISSHATLYWYQQALGQGPEFLTYFNYEAQPDKSGLPSDRFSAERPEGSISTLTIQRTEQRDSAMYRCASSAGGGRSYEQYFGPGTRLTVT.

V usage is TRBV20-1 and J usage is TRBJ1-2; D uncertain. The CDR3 runs 12 residues. The V gene lost 3 bases and the J gene lost 5 bases, with 10 bases spanning the gap. Germline assignment: CDR1 DFQATT and CDR2 SNEGSKA (reference sequence). The CDR3 reads CSASGRTYGYTF. The CDR3 nucleotides read TGCAGTGCTAGTGGGAGGACTTATGGCTACACCTTC.

The V and J genes are TRBV7-8 and TRBJ2-3, with 10 nucleotides matching TRBD2. V lost 4 bases, J lost 2 bases, and 6 bases stayed unmatched. The CDR3 consists of 16 residues. The germline V gene has CDR1 SGHVS and CDR2 FQNEAQ. CDR3 region: CASSSRTSGSTDTQYF. The DNA of the CDR3 is TGTGCCAGCAGCTCCCGGACTAGCGGATCCACAGATACGCAGTATTTT.

This sequence joins TRBV19 and TRBJ1-2, with a weak D call TRBD1 (6 bases). The ends were cut back, 8 bases at V and 2 bases at J, with 12 bases in the middle. Per germline, CDR1 LNHDA and CDR2 SQIVND (reference sequence). This CDR3 has 13 residues. Here the CDR3 reads CASRTADNYGYTF. The CDR3 DNA follows: TGTGCCAGTCGGACAGCTGACAACTATGGCTACACCTTC.

The V gene is TRBV9, the J gene TRBJ2-1; 12 bases agree with TRBD1. The CDR3 is 16 residues long. Unmatched junction bases numbered 9, after V lost 2 bases and J lost 9 bases. Germline-derived CDR1 and CDR2 are SGDLS and YYNGEE. CDR3 DNA: TGTGCCAGCAGCGTCCCCGGGACAGGGGGCCCCGGTGAGCAGTTCTTC. It is translated as CASSVPGTGGPGEQFF.

The chain recombines TRBV7-9 with TRBJ2-3; D gene unclear. V was clipped by 2 bases and J by 1 base, with 13 bases between them. The length of the CDR3 is 16 residues. Germline assignment: CDR1 SEHNR and CDR2 FQNEAQ (reference sequence). In nucleotides, the CDR3 is TGTGCCAGCAGCTTATATTCAGGCCCGGGCACAGATACGCAGTATTTT. Translation gives CASSLYSGPGTDTQYF.

The rearrangement uses TRBV5-1 and TRBJ2-1; 8 nucleotides line up with TRBD2. The CDR3 runs to 15 residues. Germline values: CDR1 SGHRS, CDR2 YFSETQ. The ends lost 5 bases at V and 4 bases at J; junction bases unmatched: 8. Here the CDR3 DNA reads TGCGCCAGCAGATCGGAGCGGGGGAATTACAATGAGCAGTTCTTC. This translates into CASRSERGNYNEQFF.

This clone was seen a single time. The chain uses TRBV27 and TRBJ2-3; 10 nucleotides match TRBD1. Per the germline V gene, CDR1 is MNHEY and CDR2 is SMNVEV (reference sequence). Trimming took 6 bases from V and 4 from J; bases not matched to a gene: 7. The CDR3 extends over 15 amino acids. CDR3 sequence reads: CASRPRDRGSDTQYF. The CDR3 DNA reads TGTGCCAGCAGACCTCGGGACAGGGGATCAGATACGCAGTATTTT.

Note on this clone: Other DNA sequences within the sample encode an identical CDR3. The chain recombines TRBV5-5 with TRBJ1-1; D uncertain. V gave up 2 bases and J gave up 0 bases, with 8 bases separating them. The CDR3 contains 14 residues. The germline gives CDR1 SGHKS, CDR2 YYEKEE (reference sequence). CDR3 DNA: TGTGCCAGCAGCTTCGCCCAGATGAACACTGAAGCTTTCTTT. Amino acids: CASSFAQMNTEAFF.

The V gene is TRBV25-1, the J gene TRBJ1-2, with D possibly TRBD1 on 5 matching bases. This CDR3 contains 14 residues. Germline V gives CDR1 MGHDK, CDR2 SYGVNS. The V and J ends lost 5 bases and 4 bases respectively, with 14 bases between them. CDR3 amino acids: CASSPGGAVYGYTF. In DNA form, the CDR3 reads TGTGCCAGCAGTCCGGGGGGAGCGGTCTATGGCTACACCTTC.

The rearrangement uses TRBV4-3 and TRBJ2-7, with D possibly being TRBD2 (6 bases). This CDR3 comprises 15 residues. Germline CDR1 and CDR2: LGHNA and YSLEER. Trimming took 1 base from V and 4 from J, leaving 14 bases between them. As DNA, the CDR3 is TGCGCCAGCAGCCAAGCTTCGGGGAGCGGGTACGAGCAGTACTTC. It is translated as CASSQASGSGYEQYF.

In DNA form, the CDR3 reads TGTGCCAGCAGAGCGCAGGGGAACACTGAAGCTTTCTTT. This gives the protein CASRAQGNTEAFF. The chain carries TRBV28 and TRBJ1-1; D may be TRBD1 (5 bases). The CDR3 runs 13 residues. Per germline, CDR1 MDHEN and CDR2 SYDVKM. V lost 6 bases, J lost 1 base, and 9 bases lay in between.

DNA for the CDR3: TGTGCCAGCAGCTTTGGGGGGCCAGCTAACTATGGCTACACCTTC. Its protein is CASSFGGPANYGYTF. The V call is TRBV12-1, the J call TRBJ1-2; the D segment call TRBD1 is taken from the table without a DNA check. TRBV12-1 is deemed a pseudogene. CDR3 length: 15 amino acids.

The J gene is TRBJ2-5, the V gene TRBV5-1; the match to TRBD2 covers 9 bases. The V and J ends lost 5 bases and 1 base, in that order; junction bases with no gene match: 6. CDR1 and CDR2 (germline): SGHRS, YFSETQ. The CDR3 extends over 15 amino acids. CDR3 sequence reads: CASREVAGAQETQYF. DNA for the CDR3: TGCGCCAGCAGAGAAGTAGCGGGGGCCCAAGAGACCCAGTACTTC.

The chain couples TRBV5-1 to TRBJ2-1; TRBD2 agrees at 9 bases. J was trimmed by 3 bases and V by 5 bases; bases with no gene match: 6. Germline V gene sequence: CDR1 SGHRS, CDR2 YFSETQ. The CDR3 has 15 amino acids. The CDR3, as DNA: TGCGCCAGCAGACAACCTAGCGGGGACTACAATGAGCAGTTCTTC. This translates into CASRQPSGDYNEQFF.

The rearrangement joins TRBV5-1 to TRBJ2-2, with 11 nucleotides matching TRBD2. The CDR3 spans 20 residues. Germline trimming cut 2 bases from V and 0 bases from J; bases unmatched to any gene: 12. The germline V gene has CDR1 SGHRS and CDR2 YFSETQ. The CDR3 sequence: CASSFALAGATNANTGELFF. CDR3 nucleotides: TGCGCCAGCAGCTTCGCACTAGCGGGGGCAACAAATGCGAACACCGGGGAGCTGTTTTTT.

Here the CDR3 reads CASSPWGGTGVPNTEAFF. In nucleotides, the CDR3 is TGCGCCAGCAGCCCCTGGGGGGGGACAGGGGTCCCGAACACTGAAGCTTTCTTT. V usage is TRBV5-1 and J usage is TRBJ1-1, with 10 nucleotides matching TRBD1. V lost 4 bases to trimming and J lost 1 base; unmatched junction nucleotides: 13. Germline CDR1 reads SGHRS; CDR2 reads YFSETQ. This CDR3 region has 18 residues.